This T cell receptor (beta chain) emerged from a study of OX40 agonist ivuxolimab in advanced cancers. V shed 6 bases and J shed 6 bases, with 15 bases lying between them. CDR1 is SGHDT, CDR2 YYEEEE, per germline. The length of the CDR3 is 13 residues. Some clones are missing from TCRdb's copy, which holds only in-frame ones; the method was immunoSEQ multiplex PCR. The table records around 76,000 clones, over 75% of them present only once. Only a few counts were recorded for this clone. Sequenced material: CD4+ or CD8+ T cells sorted from blood, taken in a trial of the OX40 agonist ivuxolimab. The source is an adult with an advanced solid tumor such as melanoma, head and neck, liver or kidney cancer. The chain uses TRBV5-6 and TRBJ1-2; a possible D gene is TRBD1 (5 bases). The CDR3 loop reads CASIAQLGDGYTF. The CDR3 coding sequence is TGTGCCAGCATCGCTCAGCTAGGGGATGGCTACACCTTC. Full variable domain (remainder filled in from reference TRBV5-6 and TRBJ1-2): DAGVTQSPTHLIKTRGQQVTLRCSPKSGHDTVSWYQQALGQGPQFIFQYYEEEERQRGNFPDRFSGHQFPNYSSELNVNALLLGDSALYLCASIAQLGDGYTFGSGTRLTVV.